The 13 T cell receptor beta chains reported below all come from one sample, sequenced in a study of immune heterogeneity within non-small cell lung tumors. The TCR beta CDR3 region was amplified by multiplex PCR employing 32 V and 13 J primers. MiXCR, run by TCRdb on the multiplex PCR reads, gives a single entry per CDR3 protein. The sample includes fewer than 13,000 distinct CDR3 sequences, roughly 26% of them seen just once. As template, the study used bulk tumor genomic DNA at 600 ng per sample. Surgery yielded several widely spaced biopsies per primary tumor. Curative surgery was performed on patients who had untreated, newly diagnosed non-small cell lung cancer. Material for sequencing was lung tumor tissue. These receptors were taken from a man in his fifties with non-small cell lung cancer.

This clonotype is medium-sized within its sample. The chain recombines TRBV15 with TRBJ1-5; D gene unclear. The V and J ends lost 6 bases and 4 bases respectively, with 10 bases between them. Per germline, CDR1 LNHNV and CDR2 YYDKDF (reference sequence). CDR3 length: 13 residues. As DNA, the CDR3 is TGTGCCACCAGTCGACACCTTAATCAGCCCCAGCATTTT. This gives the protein CATSRHLNQPQHF.

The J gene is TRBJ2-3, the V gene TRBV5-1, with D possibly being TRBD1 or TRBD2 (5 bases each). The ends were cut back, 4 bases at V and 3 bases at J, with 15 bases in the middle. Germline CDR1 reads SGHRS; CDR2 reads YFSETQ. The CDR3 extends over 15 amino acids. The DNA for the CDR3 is TGCGCCAGCAGCCCGAGGGTCAGGGATACAGATACGCAGTATTTT. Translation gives CASSPRVRDTDTQYF.

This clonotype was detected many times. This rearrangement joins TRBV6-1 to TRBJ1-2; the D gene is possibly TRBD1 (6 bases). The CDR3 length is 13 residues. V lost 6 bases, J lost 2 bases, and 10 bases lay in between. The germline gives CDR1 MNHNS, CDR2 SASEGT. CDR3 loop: CASSRDINYGYTF. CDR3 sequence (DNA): TGTGCCAGCAGCCGGGACATAAACTATGGCTACACCTTC.

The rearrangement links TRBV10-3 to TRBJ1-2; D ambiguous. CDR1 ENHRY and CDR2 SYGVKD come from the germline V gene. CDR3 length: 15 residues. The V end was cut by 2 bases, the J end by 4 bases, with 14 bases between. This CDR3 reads CAISEPGQSAYGYTF. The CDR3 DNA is TGTGCCATCAGTGAGCCGGGCCAGTCCGCCTATGGCTACACCTTC.

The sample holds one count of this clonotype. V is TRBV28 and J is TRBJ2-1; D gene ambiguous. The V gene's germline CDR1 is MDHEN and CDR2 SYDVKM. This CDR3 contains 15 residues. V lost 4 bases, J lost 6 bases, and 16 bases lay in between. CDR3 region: CASSSRLQFLNEQFF. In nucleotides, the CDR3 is TGTGCCAGCAGTTCCCGTCTACAGTTCCTCAATGAGCAGTTCTTC.

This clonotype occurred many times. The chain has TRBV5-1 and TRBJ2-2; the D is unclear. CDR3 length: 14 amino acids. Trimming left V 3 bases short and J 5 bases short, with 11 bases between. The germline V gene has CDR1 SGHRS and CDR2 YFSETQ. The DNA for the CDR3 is TGCGCCAGCAGCTCAACCGTGGGGACCGGGGAGCTGTTTTTT. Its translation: CASSSTVGTGELFF.

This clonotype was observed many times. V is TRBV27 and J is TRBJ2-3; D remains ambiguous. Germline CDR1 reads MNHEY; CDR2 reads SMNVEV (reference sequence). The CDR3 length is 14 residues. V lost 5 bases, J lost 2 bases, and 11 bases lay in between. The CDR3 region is CASSPRAVTDTQYF. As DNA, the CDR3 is TGTGCCAGCAGTCCCCGGGCAGTCACAGATACGCAGTATTTT.

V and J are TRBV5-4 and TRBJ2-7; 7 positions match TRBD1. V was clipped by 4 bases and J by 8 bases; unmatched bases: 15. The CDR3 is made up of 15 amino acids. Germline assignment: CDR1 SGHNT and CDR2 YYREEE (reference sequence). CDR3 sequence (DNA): TGTGCCAGCAGCAACTACAGGGGCAATAACCCCAAGCAGTACTTC. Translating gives CASSNYRGNNPKQYF.

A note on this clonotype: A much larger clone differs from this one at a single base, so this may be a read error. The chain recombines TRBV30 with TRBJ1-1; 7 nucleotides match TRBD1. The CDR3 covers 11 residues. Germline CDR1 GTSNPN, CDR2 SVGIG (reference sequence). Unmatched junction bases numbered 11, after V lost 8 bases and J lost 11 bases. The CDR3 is CAGGTARRAFF. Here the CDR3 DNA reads TGTGCCGGAGGGACAGCCCGGAGGGCTTTCTTT.

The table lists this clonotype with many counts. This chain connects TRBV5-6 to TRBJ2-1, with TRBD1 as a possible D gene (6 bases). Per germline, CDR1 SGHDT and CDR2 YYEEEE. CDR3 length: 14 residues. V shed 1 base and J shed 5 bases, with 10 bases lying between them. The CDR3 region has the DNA TGTGCCAGCAGCTTGCAGGGGTGGGACAATGAGCAGTTCTTC. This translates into CASSLQGWDNEQFF. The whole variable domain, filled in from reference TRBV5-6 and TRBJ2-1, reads DAGVTQSPTHLIKTRGQQVTLRCSPKSGHDTVSWYQQALGQGPQFIFQYYEEEERQRGNFPDRFSGHQFPNYSSELNVNALLLGDSALYLCASSLQGWDNEQFFGPGTRLTVL.

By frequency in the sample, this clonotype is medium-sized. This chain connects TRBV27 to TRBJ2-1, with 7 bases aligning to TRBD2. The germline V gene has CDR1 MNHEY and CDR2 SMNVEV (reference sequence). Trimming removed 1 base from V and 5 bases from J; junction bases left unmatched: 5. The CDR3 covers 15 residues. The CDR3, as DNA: TGTGCCAGCAGTTTATGGGGAGGGCTTAACAATGAGCAGTTCTTC. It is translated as CASSLWGGLNNEQFF.

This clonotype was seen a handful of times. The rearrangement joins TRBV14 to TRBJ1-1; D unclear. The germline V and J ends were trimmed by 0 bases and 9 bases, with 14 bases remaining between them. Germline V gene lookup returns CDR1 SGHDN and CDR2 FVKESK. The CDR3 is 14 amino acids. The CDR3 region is CASSQDITISKAFF. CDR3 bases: TGTGCCAGCAGCCAAGATATAACGATCAGCAAAGCTTTCTTT.

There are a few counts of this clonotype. DNA of the CDR3: TGTGCCAGCAGTGAACAGGGGGAGAGAGATACGCAGTATTTT. Protein product: CASSEQGERDTQYF. The rearrangement joins TRBV6-4 to TRBJ2-3; 8 bases agree with TRBD1. Germline CDR1 reads MRHNA; CDR2 reads SNTAGT. This CDR3 has 14 amino acids. Trimming cost V 3 bases and J 5 bases; bases outside gene matches: 4.